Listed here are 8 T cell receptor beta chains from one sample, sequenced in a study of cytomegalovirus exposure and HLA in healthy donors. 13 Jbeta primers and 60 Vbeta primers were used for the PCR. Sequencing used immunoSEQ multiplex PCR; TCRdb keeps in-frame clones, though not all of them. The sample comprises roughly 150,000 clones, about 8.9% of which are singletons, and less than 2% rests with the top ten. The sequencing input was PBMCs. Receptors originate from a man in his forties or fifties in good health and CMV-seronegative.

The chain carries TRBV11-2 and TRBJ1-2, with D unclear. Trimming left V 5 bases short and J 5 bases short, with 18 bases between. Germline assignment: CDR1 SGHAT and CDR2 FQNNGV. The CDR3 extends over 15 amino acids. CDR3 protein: CASSSHAAGGYGYTF. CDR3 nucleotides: TGTGCCAGCAGCAGCCACGCAGCGGGAGGGTATGGCTACACCTTC.

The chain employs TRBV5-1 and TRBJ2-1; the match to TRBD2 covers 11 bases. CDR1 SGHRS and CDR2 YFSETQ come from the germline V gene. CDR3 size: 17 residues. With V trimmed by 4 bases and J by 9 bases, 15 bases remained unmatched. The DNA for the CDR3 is TGCGCCAGCAGCCTCCAGTCGGTAGCGGGGGGGCCCGGTGAGCAGTTCTTC. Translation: CASSLQSVAGGPGEQFF.

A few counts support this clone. The CDR3 DNA is TGTGCCAGCAGTGAAAAACAAATTAGCGGGGGGGCGACAGATACGCAGTATTTT. It codes for CASSEKQISGGATDTQYF. The chain employs TRBV6-1 and TRBJ2-3; 11 bases align to TRBD2. The length of the CDR3 is 18 residues. Unmatched junction bases numbered 10, after V lost 2 bases and J lost 3 bases. Germline V lookup: CDR1 MNHNS, CDR2 SASEGT.

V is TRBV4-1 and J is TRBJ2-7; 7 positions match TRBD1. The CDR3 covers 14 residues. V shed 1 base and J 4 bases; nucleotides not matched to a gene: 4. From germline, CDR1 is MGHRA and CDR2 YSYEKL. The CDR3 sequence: CASSQGDRAYEQYF. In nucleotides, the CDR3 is TGCGCCAGCAGCCAAGGAGACAGGGCGTACGAGCAGTACTTC.

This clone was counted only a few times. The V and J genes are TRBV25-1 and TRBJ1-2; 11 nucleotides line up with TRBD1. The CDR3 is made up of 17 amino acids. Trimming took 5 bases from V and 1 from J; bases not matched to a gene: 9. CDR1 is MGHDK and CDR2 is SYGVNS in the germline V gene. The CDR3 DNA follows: TGTGCCAGCAGTAAAGGGGGGACAGGGGGAAGTAACTATGGCTACACCTTC. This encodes CASSKGGTGGSNYGYTF.

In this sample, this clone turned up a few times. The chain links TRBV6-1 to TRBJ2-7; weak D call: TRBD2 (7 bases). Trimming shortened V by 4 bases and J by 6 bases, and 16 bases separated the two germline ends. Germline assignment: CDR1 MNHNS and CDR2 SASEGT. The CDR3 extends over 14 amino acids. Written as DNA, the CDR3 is TGTGCCAGCAGTGCGGCAGGGGAGGGTCTCGAGCAGTACTTC. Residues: CASSAAGEGLEQYF.

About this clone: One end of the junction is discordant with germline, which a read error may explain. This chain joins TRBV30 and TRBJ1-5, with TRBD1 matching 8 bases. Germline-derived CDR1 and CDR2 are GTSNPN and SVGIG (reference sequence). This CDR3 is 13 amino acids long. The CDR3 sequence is CAWQTGDNQPQNF. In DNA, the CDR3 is TGTGCCTGGCAGACAGGGGACAATCAGCCCCAGAATTTT.

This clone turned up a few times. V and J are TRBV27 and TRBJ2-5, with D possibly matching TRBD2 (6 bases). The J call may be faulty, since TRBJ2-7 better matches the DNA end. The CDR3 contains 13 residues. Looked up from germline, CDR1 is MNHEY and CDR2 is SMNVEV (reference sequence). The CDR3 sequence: CASRPGSSYEQYF. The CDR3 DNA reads TGTGCCAGCAGACCCGGGAGCTCCTACGAGCAGTACTTC.